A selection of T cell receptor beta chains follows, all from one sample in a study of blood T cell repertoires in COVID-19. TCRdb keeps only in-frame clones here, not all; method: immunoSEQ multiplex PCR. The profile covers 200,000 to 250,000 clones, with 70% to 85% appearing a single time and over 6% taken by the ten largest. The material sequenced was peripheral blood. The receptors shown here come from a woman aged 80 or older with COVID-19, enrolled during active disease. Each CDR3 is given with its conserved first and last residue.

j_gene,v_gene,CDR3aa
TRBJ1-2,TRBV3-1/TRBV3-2,CASTMTQGNYGYTF
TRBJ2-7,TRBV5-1,CASSLDRYEQYF
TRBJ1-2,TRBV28,CASSILRYGYTF
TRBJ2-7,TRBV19,CASSPRGPHEQYF
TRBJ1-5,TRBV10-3,CAISEGGQVLINQPQHF
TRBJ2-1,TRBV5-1,CASNENSNEQFF
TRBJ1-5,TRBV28,CASSLEGGRNQPQHF
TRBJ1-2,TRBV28,CASSFYRVYTF
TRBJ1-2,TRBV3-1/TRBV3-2,CASTQRGTENYGYTF
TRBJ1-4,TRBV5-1,CASSTGINEKLFF
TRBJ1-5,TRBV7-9,CASSSIENQPQHF
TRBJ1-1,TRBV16,CASSQTRVRTEAFF
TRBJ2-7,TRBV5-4,CASSSLRDRASEQYF
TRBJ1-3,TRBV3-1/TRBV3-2,CASSSPGSGNTIYF
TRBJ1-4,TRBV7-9,CASSLKEGEKLFF
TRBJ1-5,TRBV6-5,CASIRDRGQPQHF
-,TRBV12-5,CASAGLLSPYEQYF
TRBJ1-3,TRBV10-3,CATRGPPAGNTIYF
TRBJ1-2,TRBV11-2,CASTNTGVANYGYTF
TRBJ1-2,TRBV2,CASSGDPGRGNYGYTF
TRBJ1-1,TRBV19,CASSDRPNTEAFF
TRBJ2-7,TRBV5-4,CASSSGTYNEQYF
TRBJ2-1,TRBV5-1,CASSGLAGGLNNEQFF
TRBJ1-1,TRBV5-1,CASSTGMNTEAFF
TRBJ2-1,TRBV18,CASSPEMGAVEQFF
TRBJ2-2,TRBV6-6,CASSPLTGRSGELFF
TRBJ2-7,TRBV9,CASSVAADRSEQYF
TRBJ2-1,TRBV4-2,CASGASRVTNNEQFF
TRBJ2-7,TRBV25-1,CASSEGWTSSNEQYF
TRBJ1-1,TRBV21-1,CASSKGQGRDGTEAFF
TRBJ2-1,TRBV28,CASSLWGLAGMGNEQFF
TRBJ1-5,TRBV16,CASSHGGQPQHF
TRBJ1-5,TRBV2,CASSDSVSNQPQHF
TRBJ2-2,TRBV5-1,CASSALGADTGELFF
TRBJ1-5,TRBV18,CASSPDRNQPQHF
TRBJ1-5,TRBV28,CAHVGQVNQPQHF
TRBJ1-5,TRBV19,CASRAVTNQPQHF
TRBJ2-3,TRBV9,CASSVGRGNRADTQYF
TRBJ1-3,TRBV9,CASTSQVTGNTIYF
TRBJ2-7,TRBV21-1,CASSYEGRYNPGQGDPPVYEQYF
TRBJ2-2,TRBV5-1,CASSSAGPSTGELFF
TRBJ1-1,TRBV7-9,CASSQGNIWTEAFF
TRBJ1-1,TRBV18,CASSPNWGQGAFF
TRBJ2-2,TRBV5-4,CASSPQWGDNTGELFF
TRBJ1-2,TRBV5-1,CASSSRWTGIDYGYTF
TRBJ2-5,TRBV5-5,CASSFAWGTGGQETQYF
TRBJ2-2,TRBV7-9,CAVGANTGELFF